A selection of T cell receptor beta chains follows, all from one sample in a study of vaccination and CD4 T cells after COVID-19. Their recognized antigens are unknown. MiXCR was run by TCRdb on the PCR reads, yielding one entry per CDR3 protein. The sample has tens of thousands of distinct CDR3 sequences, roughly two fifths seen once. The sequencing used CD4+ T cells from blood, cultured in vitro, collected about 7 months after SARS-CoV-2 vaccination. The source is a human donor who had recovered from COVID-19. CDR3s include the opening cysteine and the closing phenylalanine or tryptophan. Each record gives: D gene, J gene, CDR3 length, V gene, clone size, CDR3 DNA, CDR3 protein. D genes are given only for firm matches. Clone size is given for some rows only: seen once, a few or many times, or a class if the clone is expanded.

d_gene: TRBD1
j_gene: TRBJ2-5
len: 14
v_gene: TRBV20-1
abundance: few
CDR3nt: TGCAGTGCTAGAGATCGTAGGGGGCGAGAGACCCAGTACTTC
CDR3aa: CSARDRRGRETQYF

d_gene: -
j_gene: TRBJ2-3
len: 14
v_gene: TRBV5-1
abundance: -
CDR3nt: TGCGCCAGCAGCCTTCGTGGAATGGCAGATACGCAGTATTTT
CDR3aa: CASSLRGMADTQYF

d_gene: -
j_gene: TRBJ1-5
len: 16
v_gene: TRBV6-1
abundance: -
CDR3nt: TGTGCCAGCAGTGAAGCGGTTGGGGGTAGCAATCAGCCCCAGCATTTT
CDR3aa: CASSEAVGGSNQPQHF

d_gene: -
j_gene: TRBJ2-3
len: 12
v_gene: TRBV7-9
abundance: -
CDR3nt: TGTGCCAGCAGCCCCCCCGTTGATACGCAGTATTTT
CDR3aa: CASSPPVDTQYF

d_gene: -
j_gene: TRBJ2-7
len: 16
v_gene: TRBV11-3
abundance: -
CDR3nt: TGTGCCAGCAGCTCGGGGGGCACCCAGGCCGGTCTCGAGCAGTACTTC
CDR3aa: CASSSGGTQAGLEQYF

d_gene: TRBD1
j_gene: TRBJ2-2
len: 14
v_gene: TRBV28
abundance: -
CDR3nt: TGTGCCGGGGGGACAGGGGGCACGGCCGGGGAGCTGTTTTTT
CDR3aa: CAGGTGGTAGELFF

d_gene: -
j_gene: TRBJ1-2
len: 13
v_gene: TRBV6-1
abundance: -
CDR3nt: TGTGCCAGCCGAGGACAGTCAATCTATGGCTACACCTTC
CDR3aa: CASRGQSIYGYTF

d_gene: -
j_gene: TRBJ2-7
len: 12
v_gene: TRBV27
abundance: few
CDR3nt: TGTGCCAGCAGTGAACGGTGGGGGAAACAGTACTTC
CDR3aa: CASSERWGKQYF

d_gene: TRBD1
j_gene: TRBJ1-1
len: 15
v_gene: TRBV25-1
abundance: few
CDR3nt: TGTGCCAGCAGTCCGGGACAGGGGATCAACACTGAAGCTTTCTTT
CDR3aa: CASSPGQGINTEAFF

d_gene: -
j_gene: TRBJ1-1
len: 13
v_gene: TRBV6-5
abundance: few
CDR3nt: TGTGCCAGCAGTTATGCCGGGGTGACTGAAGCTTTCTTT
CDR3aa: CASSYAGVTEAFF

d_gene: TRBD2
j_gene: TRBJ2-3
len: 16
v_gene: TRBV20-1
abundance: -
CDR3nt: TGCAGTGCTAGTCTGGCGGGAGTAATGGGGACAGATACGCAGTATTTT
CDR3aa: CSASLAGVMGTDTQYF

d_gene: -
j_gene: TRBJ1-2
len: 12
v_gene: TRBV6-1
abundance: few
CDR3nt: TGTGCCAGCACCGGGGGGAACTATGGCTACACCTTC
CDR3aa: CASTGGNYGYTF

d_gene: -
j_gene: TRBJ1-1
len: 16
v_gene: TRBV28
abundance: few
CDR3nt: TGTGCCAGCAGTTTAAGAAAGGGACCTCTAGGGGCTGAAGCTTTCTTT
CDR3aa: CASSLRKGPLGAEAFF

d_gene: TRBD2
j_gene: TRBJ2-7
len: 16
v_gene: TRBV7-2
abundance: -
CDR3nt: TGTGCCAGCAGCTCAGTTCTAGCGGCTGGAACCTACGAGCAGTACTTC
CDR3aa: CASSSVLAAGTYEQYF

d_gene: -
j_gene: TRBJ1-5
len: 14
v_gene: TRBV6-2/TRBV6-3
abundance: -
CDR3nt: TGTGCCAGCACCCAGTCCAGTAGCAATCAGCCCCAGCATTTT
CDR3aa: CASTQSSSNQPQHF

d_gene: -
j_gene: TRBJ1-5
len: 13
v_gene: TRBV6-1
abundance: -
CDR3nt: TGTGCCAGCCAGGGGACCCGCAATCAGCCCCAGCATTTT
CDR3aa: CASQGTRNQPQHF

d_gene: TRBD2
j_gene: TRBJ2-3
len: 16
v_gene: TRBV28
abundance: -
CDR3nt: TGTGCCAGCAGAGGCCTGAGGCTAGCGGGCACAGATACGCAGTATTTT
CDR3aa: CASRGLRLAGTDTQYF

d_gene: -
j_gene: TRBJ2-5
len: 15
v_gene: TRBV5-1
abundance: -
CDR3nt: TGCGCCAGCAGCGCGCCCCTGGGCGGGCAAGAGACCCAGTACTTC
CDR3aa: CASSAPLGGQETQYF

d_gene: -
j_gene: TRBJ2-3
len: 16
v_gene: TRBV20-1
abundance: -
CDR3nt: TGCAGTGCTAGAACAAGTACCCTAGCGCCCACTGATACGCAGTATTTT
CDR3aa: CSARTSTLAPTDTQYF

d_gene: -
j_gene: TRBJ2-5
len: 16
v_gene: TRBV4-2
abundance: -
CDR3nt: TGTGCCAGCAGCCAAGATAGAAGGGGGGCCGGAGAGACCCAGTACTTC
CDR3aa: CASSQDRRGAGETQYF

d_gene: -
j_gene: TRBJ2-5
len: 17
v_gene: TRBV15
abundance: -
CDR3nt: TGTGCCACCAGCAGAGTTGGGGCCCGGGCTGGGGAAGAGACCCAGTACTTC
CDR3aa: CATSRVGARAGEETQYF

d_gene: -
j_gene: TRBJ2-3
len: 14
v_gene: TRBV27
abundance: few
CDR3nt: TGTGCCAGCACCCCCACCATAACTTCAGATACGCAGTATTTT
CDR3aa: CASTPTITSDTQYF

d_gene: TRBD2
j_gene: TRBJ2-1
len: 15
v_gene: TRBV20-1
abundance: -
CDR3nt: TGCAGTGCTAGAGATTTGGGACTAGCGGGAGCTGAGCAGTTCTTC
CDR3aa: CSARDLGLAGAEQFF

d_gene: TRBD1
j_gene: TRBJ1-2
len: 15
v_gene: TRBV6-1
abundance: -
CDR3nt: TGTGCCAGCAGAGACACAGGGGAGGCTAACTATGGCTACACCTTC
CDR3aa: CASRDTGEANYGYTF

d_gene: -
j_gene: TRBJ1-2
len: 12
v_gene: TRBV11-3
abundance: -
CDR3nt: TGTGCCAGCAGCTTAGGAAGCTATGGCTACACCTTC
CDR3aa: CASSLGSYGYTF

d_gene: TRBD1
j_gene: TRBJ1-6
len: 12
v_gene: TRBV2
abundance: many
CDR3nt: TGTGCCACCAGGGGGACGGGCTCACCCCTCCACTTT
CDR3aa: CATRGTGSPLHF

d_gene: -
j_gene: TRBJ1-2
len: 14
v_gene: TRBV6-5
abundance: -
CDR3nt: TGTGCCAGCAGTTCAACAGCCACTCGGGACGGCTACACCTTC
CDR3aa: CASSSTATRDGYTF

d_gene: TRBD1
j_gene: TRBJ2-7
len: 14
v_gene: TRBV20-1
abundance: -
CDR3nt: TGCAGTGCTAGGCGCGGGACAGGGAGCTACGAGCAGTACTTC
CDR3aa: CSARRGTGSYEQYF

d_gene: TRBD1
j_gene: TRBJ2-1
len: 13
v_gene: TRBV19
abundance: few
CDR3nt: TGTGCCAGTAGTAATCTGGGGGACAGTGAGCAGTTCTTC
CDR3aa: CASSNLGDSEQFF

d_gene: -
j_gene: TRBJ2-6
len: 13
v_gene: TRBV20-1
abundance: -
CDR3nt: TGCAGTGCTCTAGATTCTGGGGCCAACGTCCTGACTTTC
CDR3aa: CSALDSGANVLTF

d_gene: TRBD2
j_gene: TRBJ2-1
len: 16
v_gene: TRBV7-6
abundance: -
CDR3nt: TGTGCCAGCAGCTCCTCACTAGCGGAGAACTACAATGAGCAGTTCTTC
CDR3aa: CASSSSLAENYNEQFF

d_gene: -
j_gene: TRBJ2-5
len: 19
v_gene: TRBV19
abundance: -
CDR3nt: TGTGCCAGTAGTAAGGGGGCTTGGGCCCGGGGGAAGTACCAAGAGACCCAGTACTTC
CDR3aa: CASSKGAWARGKYQETQYF

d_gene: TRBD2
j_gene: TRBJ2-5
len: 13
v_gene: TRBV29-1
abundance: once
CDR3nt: TGCAGCGTTCGACTAGCCCAAGTCAGTAACCAGTACTTC
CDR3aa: CSVRLAQVSNQYF

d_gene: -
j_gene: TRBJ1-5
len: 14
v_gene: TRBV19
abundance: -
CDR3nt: TGTGCCAGTAGTATGTATACAGGGTATCAGCCCCAGCATTTT
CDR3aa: CASSMYTGYQPQHF

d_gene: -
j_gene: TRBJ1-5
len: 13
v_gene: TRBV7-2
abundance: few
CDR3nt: TGTGCCAGCAGTTCTGTAACGGGGCAGCCCCAGCATTTT
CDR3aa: CASSSVTGQPQHF

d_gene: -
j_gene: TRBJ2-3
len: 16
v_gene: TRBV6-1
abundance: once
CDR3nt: TGTGCCAGCAGTCAAGACCCGGACTCCCGTCCAGATACGCAGTATTTT
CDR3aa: CASSQDPDSRPDTQYF

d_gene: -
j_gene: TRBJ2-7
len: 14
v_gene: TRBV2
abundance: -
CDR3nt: TGTGCCAGCAGGCACCAACCAGACGAGTCCGAGCAGTACTTC
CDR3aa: CASRHQPDESEQYF

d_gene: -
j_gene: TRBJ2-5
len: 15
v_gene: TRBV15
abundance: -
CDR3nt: TGTGCCACCAGCAGAGACCCGTCGAATCAAGAGACCCAGTACTTC
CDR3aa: CATSRDPSNQETQYF

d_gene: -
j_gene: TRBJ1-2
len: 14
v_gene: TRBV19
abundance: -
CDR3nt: TGTGCCAGTAGTATAGTGGTGGGCCGATATGGCTACACCTTC
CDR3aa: CASSIVVGRYGYTF

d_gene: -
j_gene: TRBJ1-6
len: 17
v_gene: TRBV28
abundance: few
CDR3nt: TGTGCCAGCAGTTTGTGGGGAGGGGCGGGGCGGAATTCACCCCTCCACTTT
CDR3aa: CASSLWGGAGRNSPLHF

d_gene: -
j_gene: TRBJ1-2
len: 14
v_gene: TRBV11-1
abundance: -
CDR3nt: TGTGCCAGCAGCTTAGATCCCCAGGGCGGTGGCTACACCTTC
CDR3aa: CASSLDPQGGGYTF

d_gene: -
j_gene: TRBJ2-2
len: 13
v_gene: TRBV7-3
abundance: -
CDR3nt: TGTGCCAGCAGCTACCAGCACACCGGGGAGCTGTTTTTT
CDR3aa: CASSYQHTGELFF

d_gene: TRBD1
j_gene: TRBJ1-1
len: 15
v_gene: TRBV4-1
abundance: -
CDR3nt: TGCGCCAGCAGCCAAGGGAAGGACAGGGAGTTGAGGGCTTTCTTT
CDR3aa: CASSQGKDRELRAFF

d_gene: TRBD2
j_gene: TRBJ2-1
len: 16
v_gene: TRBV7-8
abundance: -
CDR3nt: TGTGCCAGCAGCTCTAAACTAGCGGGGGCCACAGGTGAGCAGTTCTTC
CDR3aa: CASSSKLAGATGEQFF

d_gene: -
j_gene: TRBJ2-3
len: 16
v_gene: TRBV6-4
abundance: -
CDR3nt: TGTGCCAGCAGTCTGATCGTTACAGGGAGCACAGATACGCAGTATTTT
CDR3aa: CASSLIVTGSTDTQYF

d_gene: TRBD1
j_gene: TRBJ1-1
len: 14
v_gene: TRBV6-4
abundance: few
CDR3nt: TGTGCCAGCAGTGACTCCGACAGGGCCACTGAAGCTTTCTTT
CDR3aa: CASSDSDRATEAFF

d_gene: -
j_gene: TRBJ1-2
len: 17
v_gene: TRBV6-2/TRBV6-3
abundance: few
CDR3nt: TGTGCCAGCAGTCTACGGCCGGCGGGTGTCAGGGACTATGGCTACACCTTC
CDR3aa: CASSLRPAGVRDYGYTF

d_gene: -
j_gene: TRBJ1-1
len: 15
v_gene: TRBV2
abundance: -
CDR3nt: TGTGCCAGCAGTGGCCGGCCAGCCAGGGACACTGAAGCTTTCTTT
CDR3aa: CASSGRPARDTEAFF

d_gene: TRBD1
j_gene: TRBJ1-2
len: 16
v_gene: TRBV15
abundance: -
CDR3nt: TGTGCCACCACCTCCTCAGGGGGCCGAGCTAACTATGGCTACACCTTC
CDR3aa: CATTSSGGRANYGYTF

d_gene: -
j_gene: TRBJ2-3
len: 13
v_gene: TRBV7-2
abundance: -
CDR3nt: TGTGCCAGCAGCCGGGTGACCGCAGATACGCAGTATTTT
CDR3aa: CASSRVTADTQYF

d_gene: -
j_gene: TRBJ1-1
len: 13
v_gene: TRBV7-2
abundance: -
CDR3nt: TGTGCCAGCAGCTTACAGCCGAACACTGAAGCTTTCTTT
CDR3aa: CASSLQPNTEAFF

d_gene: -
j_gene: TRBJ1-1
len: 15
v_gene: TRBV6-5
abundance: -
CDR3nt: TGTGCCAGCAGTTACTCGGTGGTCTCGAACACTGAAGCTTTCTTT
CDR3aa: CASSYSVVSNTEAFF

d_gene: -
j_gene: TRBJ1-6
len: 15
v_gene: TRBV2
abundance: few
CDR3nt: TGTGCCAGCACCCAATTGGGCCGGGGGCAGGCACCCCTCCACTTT
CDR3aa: CASTQLGRGQAPLHF

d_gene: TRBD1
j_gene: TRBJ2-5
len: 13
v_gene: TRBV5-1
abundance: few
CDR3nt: TGCGCCAGCAGGAGGGCAGGGGGCGAGACCCAGTACTTC
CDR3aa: CASRRAGGETQYF

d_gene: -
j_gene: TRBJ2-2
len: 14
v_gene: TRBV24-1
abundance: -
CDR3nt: TGTGCCACCTCACCGGGTTCGAACACCGGGGAGCTGTTTTTT
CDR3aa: CATSPGSNTGELFF

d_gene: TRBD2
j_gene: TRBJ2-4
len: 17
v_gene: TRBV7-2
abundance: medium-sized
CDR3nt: TGTGCCAGCAGCTTCTCTAGCGGGAGGGCCAGTGGTTACATTCAGTACTTC
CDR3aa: CASSFSSGRASGYIQYF

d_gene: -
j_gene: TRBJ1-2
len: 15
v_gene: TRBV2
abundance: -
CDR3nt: TGTGCCAGCAGTGTGTATGGGGCCGGCGTTGCGGGCTACACCTTC
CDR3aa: CASSVYGAGVAGYTF

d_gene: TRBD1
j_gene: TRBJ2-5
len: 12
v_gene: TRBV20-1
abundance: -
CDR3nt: TGCAGTGCAAAGGGACAGGGGATTTCCCAGTACTTC
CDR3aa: CSAKGQGISQYF